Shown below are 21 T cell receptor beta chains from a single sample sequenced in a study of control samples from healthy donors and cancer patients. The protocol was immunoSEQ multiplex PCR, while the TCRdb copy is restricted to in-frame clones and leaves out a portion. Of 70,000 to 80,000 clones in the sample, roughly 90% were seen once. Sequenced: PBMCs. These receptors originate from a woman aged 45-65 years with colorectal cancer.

The CDR3 here is CASSFTGGQETQYF. The CDR3 region has the DNA TGTGCCAGCAGCTTCACGGGGGGGCAGGAGACCCAGTACTTC. The chain employs TRBV5-4 and TRBJ2-5, with 8 bases that match TRBD2. Germline lookup yields CDR1 SGHNT and CDR2 YYREEE (reference sequence). CDR3 size: 14 residues. The V and J ends lost 2 bases and 5 bases, in that order; junction bases with no gene match: 5. Using reference TRBV5-4 and TRBJ2-5 for the parts outside the CDR3, the full variable domain is ETGVTQSPTHLIKTRGQQVTLRCSSQSGHNTVSWYQQALGQGPQFIFQYYREEENGRGNFPPRFSGLQFPNYSSELNVNALELDDSALYLCASSFTGGQETQYFGPGTRLLVL.

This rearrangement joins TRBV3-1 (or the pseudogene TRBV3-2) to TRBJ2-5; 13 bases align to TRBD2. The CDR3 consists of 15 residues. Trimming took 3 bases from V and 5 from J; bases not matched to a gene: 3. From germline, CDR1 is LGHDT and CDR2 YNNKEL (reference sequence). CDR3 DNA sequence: TGTGCCAGCAGCCAGACTAGCGGGGGGATTGAGACCCAGTACTTC. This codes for CASSQTSGGIETQYF.

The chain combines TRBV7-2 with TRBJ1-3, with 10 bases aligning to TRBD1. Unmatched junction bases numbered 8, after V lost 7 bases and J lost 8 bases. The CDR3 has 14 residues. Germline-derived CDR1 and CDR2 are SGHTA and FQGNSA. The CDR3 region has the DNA TGTGCCAGCACTACAGGGACAGGGGTCGACACCATATATTTT. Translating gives CASTTGTGVDTIYF.

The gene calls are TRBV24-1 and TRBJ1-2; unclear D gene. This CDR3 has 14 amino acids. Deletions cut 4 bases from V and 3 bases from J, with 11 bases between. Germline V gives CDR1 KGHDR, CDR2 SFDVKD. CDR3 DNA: TGTGCCACCAGTGACCCCCGGGAGGACTATGGCTACACCTTC. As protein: CATSDPREDYGYTF.

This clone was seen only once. CDR3: CASSSFGGQPSEKLFF. CDR3 bases: TGTGCCAGCAGCTCCTTTGGAGGCCAGCCGAGTGAAAAACTGTTTTTT. The rearrangement links TRBV7-2 to TRBJ1-4; D ambiguous. CDR3 size: 16 residues. CDR1 and CDR2 (germline): SGHTA, FQGNSA. The V end was cut by 4 bases, the J end by 7 bases, with 19 bases between.

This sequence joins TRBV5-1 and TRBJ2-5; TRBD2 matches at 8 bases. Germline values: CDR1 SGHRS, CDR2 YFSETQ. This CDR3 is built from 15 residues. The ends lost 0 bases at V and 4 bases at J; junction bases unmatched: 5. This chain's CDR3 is CASSLVAGGVETQYF. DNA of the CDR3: TGCGCCAGCAGCTTGGTTGCGGGGGGAGTAGAGACCCAGTACTTC.

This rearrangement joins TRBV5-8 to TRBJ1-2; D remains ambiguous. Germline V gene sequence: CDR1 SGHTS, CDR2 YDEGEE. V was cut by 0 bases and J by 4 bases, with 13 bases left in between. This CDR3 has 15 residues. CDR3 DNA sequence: TGTGCCAGCAGCTTGGACCAAACCCTTTCCTATGGCTACACCTTC. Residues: CASSLDQTLSYGYTF.

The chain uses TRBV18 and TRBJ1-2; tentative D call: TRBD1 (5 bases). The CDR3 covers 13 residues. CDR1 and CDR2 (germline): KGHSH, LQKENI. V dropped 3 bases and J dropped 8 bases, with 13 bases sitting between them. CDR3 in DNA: TGTGCCAGCTCACCCACAGAAGGGGAAGGCTACACCTTC. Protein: CASSPTEGEGYTF.

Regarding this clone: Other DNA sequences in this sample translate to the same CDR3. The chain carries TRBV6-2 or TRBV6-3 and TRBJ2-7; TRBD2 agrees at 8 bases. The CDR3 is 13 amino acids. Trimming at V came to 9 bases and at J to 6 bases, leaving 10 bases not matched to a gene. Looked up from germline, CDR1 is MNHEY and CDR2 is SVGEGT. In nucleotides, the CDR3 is TGTGCCAGTAGCCTCGGCGGGGGGTTCGAGCAGTACGTC. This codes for CASSLGGGFEQYV.

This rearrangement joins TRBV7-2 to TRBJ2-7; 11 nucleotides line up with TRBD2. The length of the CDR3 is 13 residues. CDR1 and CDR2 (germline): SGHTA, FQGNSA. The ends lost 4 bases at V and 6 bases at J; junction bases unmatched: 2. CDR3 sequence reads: CASSSTSGVEQYV. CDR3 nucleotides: TGTGCCAGCAGCTCGACTAGCGGGGTCGAGCAGTACGTC.

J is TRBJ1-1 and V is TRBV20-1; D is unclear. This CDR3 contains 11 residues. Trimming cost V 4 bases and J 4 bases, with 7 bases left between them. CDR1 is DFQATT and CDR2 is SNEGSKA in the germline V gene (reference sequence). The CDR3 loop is CSAIWFTEAFF. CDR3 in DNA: TGCAGTGCTATCTGGTTCACTGAAGCTTTCTTT.

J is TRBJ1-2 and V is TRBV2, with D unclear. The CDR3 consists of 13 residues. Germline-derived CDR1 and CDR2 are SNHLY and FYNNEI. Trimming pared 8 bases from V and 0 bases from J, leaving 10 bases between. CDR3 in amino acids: CASSRETNYGYTF. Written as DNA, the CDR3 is TGTGCCAGCTCGAGGGAGACTAACTATGGCTACACCTTC. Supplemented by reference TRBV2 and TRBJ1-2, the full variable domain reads EPEVTQTPSHQVTQMGQEVILRCVPISNHLYFYWYRQILGQKVEFLVSFYNNEISEKSEIFDDQFSVERPDGSNFTLKIRSTKLEDSAMYFCASSRETNYGYTFGSGTRLTVV.

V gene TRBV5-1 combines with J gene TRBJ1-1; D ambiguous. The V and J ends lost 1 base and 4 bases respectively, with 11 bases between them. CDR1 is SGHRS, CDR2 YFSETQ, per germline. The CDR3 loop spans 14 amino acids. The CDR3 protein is CASSLSAGATEAFF. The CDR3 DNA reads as TGCGCCAGCAGCTTGTCTGCAGGCGCCACTGAAGCTTTCTTT.

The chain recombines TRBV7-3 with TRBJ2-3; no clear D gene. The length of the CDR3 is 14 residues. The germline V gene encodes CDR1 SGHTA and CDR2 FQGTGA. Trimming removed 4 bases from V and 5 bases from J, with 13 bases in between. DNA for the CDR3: TGTGCCAGCAGCTCAAGACCAAACTTAGATACGCAGTATTTT. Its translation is CASSSRPNLDTQYF.

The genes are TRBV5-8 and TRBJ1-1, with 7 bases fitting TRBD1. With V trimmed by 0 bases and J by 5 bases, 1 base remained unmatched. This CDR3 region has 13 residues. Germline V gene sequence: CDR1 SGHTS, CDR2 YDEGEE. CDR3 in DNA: TGTGCCAGCAGCTTGGACAGGGGAACTGAAGCTTTCTTT. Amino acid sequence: CASSLDRGTEAFF.

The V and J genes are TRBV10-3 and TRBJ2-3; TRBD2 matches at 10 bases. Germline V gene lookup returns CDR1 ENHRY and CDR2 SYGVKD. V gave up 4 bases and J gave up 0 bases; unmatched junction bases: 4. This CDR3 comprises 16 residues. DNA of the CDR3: TGTGCCATCAGTGGCCTAGCGGGGGTTAGCACAGATACGCAGTATTTT. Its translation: CAISGLAGVSTDTQYF.

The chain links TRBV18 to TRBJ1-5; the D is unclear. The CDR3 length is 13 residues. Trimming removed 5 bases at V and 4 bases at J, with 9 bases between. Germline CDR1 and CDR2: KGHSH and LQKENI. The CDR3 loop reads CASSTGINQPQHF. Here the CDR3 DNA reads TGTGCCAGCTCAACCGGGATAAATCAGCCCCAGCATTTT.

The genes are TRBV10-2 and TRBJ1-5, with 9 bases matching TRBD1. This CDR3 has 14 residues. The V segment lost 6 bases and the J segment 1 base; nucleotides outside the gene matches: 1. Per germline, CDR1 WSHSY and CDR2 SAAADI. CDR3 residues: CASRGQGSNQPQHF. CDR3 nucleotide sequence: TGCGCCAGCAGGGGACAGGGAAGCAATCAGCCCCAGCATTTT.

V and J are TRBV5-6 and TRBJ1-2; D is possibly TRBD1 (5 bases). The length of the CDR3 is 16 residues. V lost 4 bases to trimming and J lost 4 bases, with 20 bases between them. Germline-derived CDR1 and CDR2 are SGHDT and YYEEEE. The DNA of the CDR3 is TGTGCCAGCAGCCCGGACCTGGGGCGCCCACTCTATGGCTACACCTTC. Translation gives CASSPDLGRPLYGYTF.

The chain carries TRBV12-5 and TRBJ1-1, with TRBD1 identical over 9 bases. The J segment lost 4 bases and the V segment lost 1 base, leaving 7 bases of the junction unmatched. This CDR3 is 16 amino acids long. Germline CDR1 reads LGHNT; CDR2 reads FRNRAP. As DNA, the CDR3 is TGTGCTAGTGGTTTGGGGGGGACAGGGCCGGGCACTGAAGCTTTCTTT. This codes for CASGLGGTGPGTEAFF. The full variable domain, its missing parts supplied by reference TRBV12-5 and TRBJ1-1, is DARVTQTPRHKVTEMGQEVTMRCQPILGHNTVFWYRQTMMQGLELLAYFRNRAPLDDSGMPKDRFSAEMPDATLATLKIQPSEPRDSAVYFCASGLGGTGPGTEAFFGQGTRLTVV.

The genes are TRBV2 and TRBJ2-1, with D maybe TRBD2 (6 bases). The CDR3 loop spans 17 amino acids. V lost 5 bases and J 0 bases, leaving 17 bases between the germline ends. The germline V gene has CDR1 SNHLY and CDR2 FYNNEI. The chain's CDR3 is CASSYREWGTSYNEQFF. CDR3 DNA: TGTGCCAGCAGTTACCGGGAGTGGGGGACCTCCTACAATGAGCAGTTCTTC.